A selection of T cell receptor beta chains follows, all from one sample in a study of cytomegalovirus exposure and HLA in healthy donors. Here immunoSEQ multiplex PCR was the method, and the copy in TCRdb shows in-frame clones only, minus some. The top ten hold approximately 7% of the sample, which has about 68,000 clones, over 75% seen once. The sequencing sample was made of PBMCs. The origin of the receptors is a human donor in good health. Each CDR3 is given with its conserved first and last residue.

v_call | cdr3_length | cdr3_aa
TRBV7-9 | 15 | CASSLGPGNYNEQFF
TRBV5-6 | 16 | CASSPWDRVTHYGYPF
TRBV6-6 | 15 | CASSREGEGGNTIYF
TRBV2 | 12 | CASSAKQETQYF
TRBV4-2 | 15 | CASSQERLMNTEAFF
TRBV18 | 14 | CASSPLGPNEKLFF
TRBV9 | 17 | CASSVLAGDLSTDTQYF
TRBV27 | 11 | CATRRAGEQYF
TRBV2 | 13 | CASRDRGNYGYTF
TRBV6-1 | 14 | CASSERGGNEKLFF
TRBV20-1 | 11 | CSASLKGEQYF
TRBV6-6 | 12 | CASSSTVTEAFF
TRBV30 | 19 | CAWSYEERGGMGAKNIQYF
TRBV19 | 15 | CASGVGGGSTDTQYF
TRBV18 | 13 | CASCRDGREEQYF
TRBV11-2 | 15 | CASSFRGGEDNEQFF
TRBV30 | 12 | CAWRATGEKLFF
TRBV19 | 13 | CASRGIGTDTQYF
TRBV28 | 15 | CASRATGNKDTEAFF
TRBV6-5 | 15 | CASSSQGIAKNIQYF
TRBV27 | 14 | CASNSGLTNSPLHF
TRBV6-5 | 16 | CASSYNPGGSNYGYTF
TRBV29-1 | 13 | CSVFRTGLHEQYF
TRBV4-3 | 17 | CASSQAGQGPGANVLTF
TRBV11-2 | 15 | CASSPGQGASYEQYF
TRBV2 | 14 | CASSEAGGNNGYTF
TRBV19 | 17 | CASTKFTGSSYNSPLHF
TRBV7-2 | 16 | CASSPRLAQYQETQYF
TRBV5-1 | 14 | CASSLGQGDYGYTF
TRBV25-1 | 16 | CASSDRRLANAGELFF
TRBV5-5 | 16 | CASSFFPLRTLETQYF
TRBV4-2 | 16 | CASSQGGGGAQDTQYF
TRBV10-3 | 13 | CAISEYQGYEQYF
TRBV19 | 15 | CASSIQGFVEETQYF
TRBV4-1 | 15 | CASSPTTGRNYGYTF
TRBV29-1 | 13 | CSARRASGNTIYF
TRBV5-4 | 15 | CASSLISTGQETQYF
TRBV11-2 | 13 | CASSLLTGETQYF
TRBV7-6 | 15 | CASSLTGQGMDTQYF
TRBV4-3 | 16 | CASSQDSRTVNYGYTF
TRBV5-8 | 17 | CASSQGTSGGAGETQYF
TRBV7-6 | 15 | CASSIHALGDNEQFF
TRBV14 | 14 | CASSQVDRVSGYTF
TRBV25-1 | 15 | CASSEQRALTDTQYF
TRBV6-1 | 14 | CASSEVGGSTEAFF
TRBV5-1 | 16 | CASSLALGQGVDEQFF
TRBV5-1 | 14 | CASSGTGLNTEAFF
TRBV18 | 15 | CASSPEAGGPDTQYF
TRBV19 | 14 | CASSIGGAGSPLHF
TRBV19 | 16 | CASRSGGTGGNQPQHF
TRBV5-6 | 15 | CASILSGGASNEQFF
TRBV6-5 | 14 | CASRSDMGNSPLHF
TRBV5-1 | 15 | CASSLGDQSYNEQFF
TRBV11-2 | 15 | CASSLFGTGSSPLHF
TRBV7-3 | 16 | CASSSTSGVSTDTQYF
TRBV11-2 | 15 | CASSLGPGVGTEAFF
TRBV7-3 | 14 | CASRGQGKEREAFF
TRBV5-1 | 15 | CASSLQRGGTYEQYF
TRBV10-3 | 15 | CAISETRDRGNGYTF
TRBV27 | 17 | CASSLETGLGSSYEQYF